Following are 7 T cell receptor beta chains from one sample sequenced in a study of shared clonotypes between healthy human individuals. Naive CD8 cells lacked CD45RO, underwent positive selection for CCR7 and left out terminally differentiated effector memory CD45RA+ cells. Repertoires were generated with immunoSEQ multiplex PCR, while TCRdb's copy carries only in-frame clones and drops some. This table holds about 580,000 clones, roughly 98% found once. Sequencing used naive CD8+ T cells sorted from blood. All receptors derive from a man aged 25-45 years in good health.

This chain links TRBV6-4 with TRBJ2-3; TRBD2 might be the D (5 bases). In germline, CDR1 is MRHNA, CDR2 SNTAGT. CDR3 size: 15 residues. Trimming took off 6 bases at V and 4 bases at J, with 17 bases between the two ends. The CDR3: CASSRTPSGPDTQYF. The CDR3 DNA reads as TGTGCCAGCAGCAGGACTCCCTCAGGCCCAGATACGCAGTATTTT.

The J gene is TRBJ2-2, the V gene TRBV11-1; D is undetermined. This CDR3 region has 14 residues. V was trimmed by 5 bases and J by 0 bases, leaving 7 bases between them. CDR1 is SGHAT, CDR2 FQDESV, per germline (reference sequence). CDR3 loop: CASSIGPNTGELFF. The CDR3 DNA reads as TGTGCCAGCAGCATCGGCCCGAACACCGGGGAGCTGTTTTTT.

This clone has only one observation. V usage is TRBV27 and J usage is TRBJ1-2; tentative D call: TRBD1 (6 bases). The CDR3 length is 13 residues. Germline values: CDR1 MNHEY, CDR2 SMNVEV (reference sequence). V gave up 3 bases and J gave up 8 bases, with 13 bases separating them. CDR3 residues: CASSFWAGEGYTF. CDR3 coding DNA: TGTGCCAGCAGTTTTTGGGCAGGGGAAGGCTACACCTTC.

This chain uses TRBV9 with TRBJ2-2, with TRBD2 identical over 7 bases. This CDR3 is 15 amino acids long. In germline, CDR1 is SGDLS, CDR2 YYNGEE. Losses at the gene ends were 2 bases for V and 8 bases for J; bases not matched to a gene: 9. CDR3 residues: CASSVPGGGPGELFF. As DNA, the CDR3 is TGTGCCAGCAGCGTCCCGGGAGGAGGTCCTGGGGAGCTGTTTTTT.

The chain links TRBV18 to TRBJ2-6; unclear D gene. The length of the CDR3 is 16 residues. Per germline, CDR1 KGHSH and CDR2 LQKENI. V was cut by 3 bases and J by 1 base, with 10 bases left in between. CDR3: CASSPPFGSGANVLTF. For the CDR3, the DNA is TGTGCCAGCTCACCTCCCTTTGGATCTGGGGCCAACGTCCTGACTTTC.

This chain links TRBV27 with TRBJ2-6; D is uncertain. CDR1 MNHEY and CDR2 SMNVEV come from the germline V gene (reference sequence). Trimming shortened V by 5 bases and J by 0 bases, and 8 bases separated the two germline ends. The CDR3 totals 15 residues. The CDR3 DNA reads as TGTGCCAGCAGTCCACAACCCTCTGGGGCCAACGTCCTGACTTTC. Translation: CASSPQPSGANVLTF.

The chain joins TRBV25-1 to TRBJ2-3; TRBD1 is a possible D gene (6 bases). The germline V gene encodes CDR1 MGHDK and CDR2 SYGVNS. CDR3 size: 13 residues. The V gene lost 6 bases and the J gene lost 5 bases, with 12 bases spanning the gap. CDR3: CASSQGIRDTQYF. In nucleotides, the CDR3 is TGTGCCAGCAGCCAGGGGATTAGAGATACGCAGTATTTT. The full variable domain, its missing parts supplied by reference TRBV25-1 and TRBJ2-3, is EADIYQTPRYLVIGTGKKITLECSQTMGHDKMYWYQQDPGMELHLIHYSYGVNSTEKGDLSSESTVSRIRTEHFPLTLESARPSHTSQYLCASSQGIRDTQYFGPGTRLTVL.